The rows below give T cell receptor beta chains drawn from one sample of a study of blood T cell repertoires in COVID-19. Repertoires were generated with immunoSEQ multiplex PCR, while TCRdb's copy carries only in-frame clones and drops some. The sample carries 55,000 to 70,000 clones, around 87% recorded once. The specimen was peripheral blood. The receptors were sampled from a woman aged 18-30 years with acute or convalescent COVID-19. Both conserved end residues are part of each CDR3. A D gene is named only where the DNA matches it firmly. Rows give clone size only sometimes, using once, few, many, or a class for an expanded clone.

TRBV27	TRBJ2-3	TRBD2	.	CASSRAGIGDTQYF	TGTGCCAGCAGCCGAGCGGGGATTGGAGATACGCAGTATTTT
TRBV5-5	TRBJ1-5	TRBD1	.	CASSLGQNINQPQHF	TGTGCCAGCAGCCTGGGACAGAACATCAATCAGCCCCAGCATTTT
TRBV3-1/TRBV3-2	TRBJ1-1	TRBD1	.	CASSPHRGTPTPEAFF	TGTGCCAGCAGCCCTCACAGGGGGACGCCGACACCTGAAGCTTTCTTT
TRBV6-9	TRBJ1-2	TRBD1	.	CASSFHLQGAGGYTF	TGTGCCAGCAGTTTCCACCTACAGGGGGCTGGAGGCTACACCTTC
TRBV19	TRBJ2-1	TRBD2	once	CASSTLLAGVSYNEQFF	TGTGCCAGTAGTACTCTACTAGCGGGAGTATCCTACAATGAGCAGTTCTTC
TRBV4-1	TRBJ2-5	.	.	CASSQGTSSETQYF	TGCGCCAGCAGCCAAGGAACTAGCAGTGAGACCCAGTACTTC
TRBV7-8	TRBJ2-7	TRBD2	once	CASSHRGLAEKTYEQYF	TGTGCCAGTTCTCACCGGGGACTAGCGGAAAAAACCTACGAGCAGTACTTC
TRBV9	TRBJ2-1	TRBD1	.	CASSFGQGGNEQFF	TGTGCCAGCAGCTTCGGACAGGGGGGCAATGAGCAGTTCTTC
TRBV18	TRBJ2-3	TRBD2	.	CASSPGLAGGATTDTQYF	TGTGCCAGCTCACCAGGACTAGCGGGAGGGGCGACTACAGATACGCAGTATTTT
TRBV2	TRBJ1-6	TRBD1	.	CASGRQGQGGTPLHF	TGTGCCAGCGGAAGACAGGGACAGGGCGGCACACCCCTCCACTTT
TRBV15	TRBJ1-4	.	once	CATSIPGEVEKLFF	TGTGCCACCAGCATACCCGGGGAGGTGGAAAAACTGTTTTTT
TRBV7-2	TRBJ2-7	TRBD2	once	CASSPLGGGGFYEQYF	TGTGCCAGCAGCCCTCTGGGGGGGGGTGGCTTTTACGAGCAGTACTTC
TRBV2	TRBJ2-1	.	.	CASTPEVGAEQFF	TGTGCCAGCACCCCTGAGGTAGGGGCTGAGCAGTTCTTC
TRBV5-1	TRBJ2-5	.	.	CASSLGQTFQETQYF	TGCGCCAGCAGCTTGGGACAGACCTTCCAAGAGACCCAGTACTTC
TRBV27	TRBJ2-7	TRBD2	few	CASSSGLAGAEQYF	TGTGCCAGCAGTTCGGGACTAGCGGGGGCCGAGCAGTACTTC
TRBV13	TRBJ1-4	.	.	CASSALGRPNEKLFF	TGTGCCAGCAGCGCCCTCGGGAGACCCAATGAAAAACTGTTTTTT
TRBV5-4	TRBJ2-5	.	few	CASSAGQYQETQYF	TGTGCCAGCAGCGCCGGACAGTACCAAGAGACCCAGTACTTC
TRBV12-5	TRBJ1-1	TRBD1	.	CASGGGQGFSEAFF	TGTGCTAGTGGTGGGGGACAGGGGTTCTCTGAAGCTTTCTTT
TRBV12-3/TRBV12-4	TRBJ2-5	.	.	CASSLTEKETQYF	TGTGCCAGCAGTTTGACAGAGAAAGAGACCCAGTACTTC
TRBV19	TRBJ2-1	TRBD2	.	CASSKLADTYNEQFF	TGTGCCAGTAGTAAACTAGCGGATACCTACAATGAGCAGTTCTTC
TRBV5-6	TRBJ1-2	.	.	CASSYGIPPVYGYTF	TGTGCCAGCAGCTACGGGATTCCGCCTGTCTATGGCTACACCTTC
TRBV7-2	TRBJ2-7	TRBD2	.	CASSSRSGGGYEQYF	TGTGCCAGCAGCTCCCGTAGCGGGGGTGGCTACGAGCAGTACTTC
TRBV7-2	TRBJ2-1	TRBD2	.	CASSLVSGTSAVNEQFF	TGTGCCAGCAGCTTGGTCTCCGGGACTAGCGCAGTAAATGAGCAGTTCTTC
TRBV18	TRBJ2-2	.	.	CASSPSGFTGELFF	TGTGCCAGCTCACCATCAGGGTTTACCGGGGAGCTGTTTTTT
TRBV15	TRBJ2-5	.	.	CATSRDRTSYQETQYF	TGTGCCACCAGCAGAGATAGGACATCATACCAAGAGACCCAGTACTTC
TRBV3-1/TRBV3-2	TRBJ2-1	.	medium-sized	CASSRYQEQFF	TGTGCCAGCAGCCGGTACCAGGAGCAGTTCTTC
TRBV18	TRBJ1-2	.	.	CASSPLRSSYGYTF	TGTGCCAGCTCACCACTTCGGTCGTCCTATGGCTACACCTTC
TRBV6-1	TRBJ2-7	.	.	CASSDAGHLYEQYF	TGTGCCAGCAGTGACGCGGGGCACCTCTACGAGCAGTACTTC
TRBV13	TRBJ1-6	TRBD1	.	CASSIRNRGHDSPLHF	TGTGCCAGCAGCATCCGAAACAGGGGTCACGACTCACCCCTCCACTTT
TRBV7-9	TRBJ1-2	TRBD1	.	CASSPYSTGGVYGYTF	TGTGCCAGCAGCCCCTATTCGACAGGGGGAGTCTATGGCTACACCTTC
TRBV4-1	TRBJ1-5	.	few	CASSPRTGSDQPQHF	TGCGCCAGCAGCCCCCGAACAGGGTCGGATCAGCCCCAGCATTTT
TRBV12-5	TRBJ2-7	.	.	CASGLVGWGVEQYF	TGTGCTAGTGGTTTGGTAGGATGGGGGGTCGAGCAGTACTTC
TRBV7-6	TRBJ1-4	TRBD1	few	CASSLGATGAYEKLFF	TGTGCCAGCAGCTTAGGGGCCACAGGGGCGTATGAAAAACTGTTTTTT
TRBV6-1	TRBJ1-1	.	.	CASSDVRGGEAFF	TGTGCCAGCAGTGATGTGCGGGGGGGTGAAGCTTTCTTT
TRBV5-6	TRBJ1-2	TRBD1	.	CASSRDRGLNSNYGYTF	TGTGCCAGCAGCCGCGACAGGGGGCTCAATTCTAACTATGGCTACACCTTC
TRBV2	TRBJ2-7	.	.	CASSEQGILYEQYF	TGTGCCAGCAGTGAACAGGGGATTCTTTACGAGCAGTACTTC
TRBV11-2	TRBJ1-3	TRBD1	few	CASSPTGAGNTIYF	TGTGCCAGCAGTCCCACAGGGGCTGGAAACACCATATATTTT
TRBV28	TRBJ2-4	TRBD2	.	CASSLPSHSGGQYF	TGTGCCAGCAGTTTACCGTCCCATAGCGGGGGCCAGTACTTC
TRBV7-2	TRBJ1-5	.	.	CASSPGGVQPNQPQHF	TGTGCCAGCAGCCCAGGAGGGGTACAACCCAATCAGCCCCAGCATTTT
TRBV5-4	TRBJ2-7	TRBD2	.	CASSRTSGPSYEQYF	TGTGCCAGCAGCCGGACTAGCGGTCCTTCCTACGAGCAGTACTTC
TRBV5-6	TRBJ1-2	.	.	CASSLRTALMGYTF	TGTGCCAGCAGCTTACGGACAGCTCTCATGGGCTACACCTTC
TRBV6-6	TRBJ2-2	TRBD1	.	CASSWDSSNTGELFF	TGTGCCAGCAGTTGGGACAGCTCGAACACCGGGGAGCTGTTTTTT
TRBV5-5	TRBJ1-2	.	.	CASSSRETANYGYTF	TGTGCCAGCAGCTCCAGGGAAACAGCTAACTATGGCTACACCTTC
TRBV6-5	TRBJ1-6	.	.	CASSYSPAVESPLHF	TGTGCCAGCAGTTACTCGCCGGCGGTTGAGTCACCCCTCCACTTT
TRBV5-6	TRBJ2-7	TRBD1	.	CASSQTGGSAYEQYF	TGTGCCAGCAGCCAGACAGGGGGCTCGGCCTACGAGCAGTACTTC
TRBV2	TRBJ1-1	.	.	CASRDDRNTEAFF	TGTGCCAGCAGGGACGACAGGAACACTGAAGCTTTCTTT
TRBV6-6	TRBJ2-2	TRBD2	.	CASSQPLAGGNTGELFF	TGTGCCAGCAGTCAACCTTTAGCGGGGGGGAACACCGGGGAGCTGTTTTTT
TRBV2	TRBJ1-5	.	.	CASSLYPGHNNQPQHF	TGTGCCAGCAGCCTCTACCCGGGACACAATAATCAGCCCCAGCATTTT
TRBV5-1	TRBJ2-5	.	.	CASSLSALGQVGGETQYF	TGCGCCAGCAGCTTGTCGGCGCTCGGACAGGTCGGGGGAGAGACCCAGTACTTC